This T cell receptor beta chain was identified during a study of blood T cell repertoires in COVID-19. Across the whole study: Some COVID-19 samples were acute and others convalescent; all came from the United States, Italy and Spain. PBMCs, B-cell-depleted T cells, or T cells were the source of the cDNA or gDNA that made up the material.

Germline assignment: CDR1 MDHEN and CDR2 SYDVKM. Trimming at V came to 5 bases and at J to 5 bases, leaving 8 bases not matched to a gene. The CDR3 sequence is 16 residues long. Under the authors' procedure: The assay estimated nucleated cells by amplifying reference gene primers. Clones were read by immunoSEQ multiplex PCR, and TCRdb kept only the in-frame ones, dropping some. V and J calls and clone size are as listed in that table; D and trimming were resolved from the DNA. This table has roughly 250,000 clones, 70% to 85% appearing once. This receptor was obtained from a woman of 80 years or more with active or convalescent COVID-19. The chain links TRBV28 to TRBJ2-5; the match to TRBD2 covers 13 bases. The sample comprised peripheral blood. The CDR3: CASSAQLTSGRETQYF. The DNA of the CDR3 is TGTGCCAGCAGTGCCCAACTGACTAGCGGGAGGGAGACCCAGTACTTC.